This is a list of T cell receptor beta chains from one sample in a study of PD-L1 blockade in urothelial cancer. The method was immunoSEQ multiplex PCR; TCRdb's version includes in-frame clones alone and lacks a portion of them. In the table there are some 71,000 clones, about 86% of which are singletons. This material consisted of PBMCs, taken around atezolizumab (anti-PD-L1) treatment. The source of these receptors is a man in his fifties or sixties with urothelial cancer. Both conserved end residues are part of each CDR3.

>TRBJ2-3|TRBV5-4
CASSGGTNRRGDTQYF
>TRBJ2-3|TRBV11-2
CASSSGLAGGQADTQYF
>TRBJ1-2|TRBV18
CASSLAGTGNYGYTF
>TRBJ2-7|TRBV6-6
CASSLGASSYEQYF
>TRBJ2-1|TRBV7-8
CASSFRAGGPYNEQFF
>TRBJ1-5|TRBV4-1
CASSQGGGGWSNQPQHF
>TRBJ2-6|TRBV4-3
CASSQEPRNSGANVLTF
>TRBJ2-2|TRBV10-2
CASSQTGEYTGELFF
>TRBJ2-1|TRBV10-3
CAISVGTSGGRGASYNEQFF
>TRBJ2-7|TRBV13
CASSNRVINEQYF
>TRBJ2-1|TRBV19
CASSSLAGIEYNEQFF
>TRBJ2-2|TRBV6-1
CASTLQGFNTGELFF
>TRBJ2-3|TRBV6-1
CASSPTSGGLDTQYF
>TRBJ1-4|TRBV28
CASTPPGEGGTNEKLFF
>TRBJ1-2|TRBV30
CAWYDRSNYGYTF
>TRBJ2-6|TRBV4-3
CASSQAQAGFFAGANVLTF